This TCR beta chain was sequenced for a study of read filtering for tumor transcriptome and immune sequencing. Whole-study context: TCR-mapped reads were about 4.05 to 10.27 million with IR-seq versus about 75 to 1,400 with RNA-seq.

This clonotype appeared a few times. Germline is not matched at one junction end, which may reflect a read error. The library was built from roughly 400 ng RNA with molecular barcoded adaptors for alpha/delta and beta/gamma chains. TCRdb ran MiXCR on the reads and lists one entry per CDR3 protein. The sample records about 86,000 distinct CDR3 sequences, about 12% being singletons. Looked up from germline, CDR1 is LNHDA and CDR2 is SQIVND (reference sequence). The CDR3 contains 18 residues. This receptor was taken from a donor at least 40 years old with multiple myeloma. The specimen was a population of CD138-negative cells sorted from bone marrow. V gene TRBV19 combines with J gene TRBJ2-6, with D tentatively TRBD1 (5 bases). Here the CDR3 reads CASSSRSPSLSGANALTF. CDR3 coding DNA: TGTGCCAGTAGTAGCCGGAGTCCCAGCCTCTCTGGGGCCAACGCCCTGACTTTC.